This TCR beta chain was observed in a study of cytomegalovirus exposure and HLA in healthy donors. Donors came from a validation cohort of some 130 subjects, distinct from the first 666-subject cohort. Overall study findings and caveats: Three chains linked to CMV were shown in vitro to be specific for CMV antigens. Per published reports, the classifier diagnosed cytomegalovirus status with high specificity and sensitivity. Most TCR sequences were uncommon, yet certain public TCRs appeared in many donors.

This clone appeared a single time. The antigen remains undetermined. Germline CDR1 MNHNY, CDR2 SVGAGI (reference sequence). This CDR3 contains 12 residues. V was cut by 7 bases and J by 8 bases, with 12 bases left in between. Profiling relied on immunoSEQ multiplex PCR, and the TCRdb table lists in-frame clones only, not all of them. This sample has roughly 120,000 clones, with approximately 90% found just once. This chain connects TRBV6-6 to TRBJ2-1; D is possibly TRBD1 (5 bases). The sequence was obtained from a man younger than 35 in good health and CMV-seronegative. The sample taken for sequencing was PBMCs. The CDR3 DNA reads as TGTGCCAGCACAGGGCCTCGGGATGAGCAGTTCTTC. This encodes CASTGPRDEQFF.